This T cell receptor (beta chain) was documented in a study of post-analysis software for immune sequencing data. General study points: Patients used a handful of TRBV segments, including TRBV5-6, TRBV5-1 and TRBV20-1, more often than controls.

Incorporated into the TCR beta cDNA libraries were unique molecular identifiers, which served to reduce PCR and sequencing biases. TCRdb passed the PCR reads through MiXCR, listing each CDR3 protein once. The sample carries hundreds of thousands of distinct CDR3 sequences, around 60% recorded once. CDR3 size: 14 residues. The germline CDR1 and CDR2 sequences are DFQATT and SNEGSKA (reference sequence). V lost 6 bases to trimming and J lost 3 bases; unmatched junction nucleotides: 10. Remarks on this clonotype: Its antigen is still unknown.

The chain is built from TRBV20-1 and TRBJ2-5; 7 bases fit TRBD1. This clonotype was sampled from a girl aged 2-10 years with multiple sclerosis. The sequencing input was blood. The CDR3 sequence is CSATGTVFKETQYF. The CDR3 DNA reads TGCAGTGCCACCGGGACAGTTTTTAAAGAGACCCAGTACTTC.